A selection of T cell receptor beta chains follows, all from one sample in a study of T cell repertoires in cytomegalovirus infection. TCRdb re-called the reads through MiXCR, storing one row per CDR3 protein. The repertoire holds some 700,000 distinct CDR3 sequences, with roughly 30% as singletons. What these receptors recognize is not known. Sequencing used cultured PBMCs, obtained from culture after CMV antigen stimulation. These receptors were collected from a human donor in good health (CMV status not recorded). Some clones in this sample may be carry-over from other donors' samples. CDR3s include the opening cysteine and the closing phenylalanine or tryptophan. The D gene is left open where the match is weak. Only part of the rows carry a size: once, few, many, or a class if the clone is expanded.

d_call j_call clone_size v_call cdr3_nt cdr3_aa
. TRBJ1-2 once TRBV20-1 TGCAGTGCTAGAGGAGCCACCGGCTACACCTTC CSARGATGYTF
. TRBJ2-1 . TRBV20-1 TGCAGTGCTAGACTACTGAATGAGCAGTTCTTC CSARLLNEQFF
. TRBJ2-7 . TRBV6-1 TGTGCCAGCAGTGAAGCAAGGTCCGAGCAGTACTTC CASSEARSEQYF
TRBD2 TRBJ2-7 . TRBV28 TGTGCCAGCAGTTTTAACCGCGGGGGGGCACGCGAGCAGTACTTC CASSFNRGGAREQYF
TRBD1 TRBJ2-3 few TRBV7-6 TGTGCCAGCAGCTTAGCCTTTGGCAGGGGGAGAACAGATACGCAGTATTTT CASSLAFGRGRTDTQYF
. TRBJ1-6 . TRBV6-1 TGTGCCAGCATAGACACCGCCGGGAATTCACCCCTCCACTTT CASIDTAGNSPLHF
. TRBJ2-2 . TRBV7-8 TGTGCCAGCAGCCTCGCCGGCTGGACCGGGGAGCTGTTTTTT CASSLAGWTGELFF
. TRBJ1-1 once TRBV13 TGTGCCAGCACTGTACAGGGAGGTGGCACTGAAGCTTTCTTT CASTVQGGGTEAFF
TRBD2 TRBJ2-5 few TRBV7-2 TGTGCCAGCAGCCGCGCGGAAGCGGGAGGAAAGACCCAGTACTTC CASSRAEAGGKTQYF
. TRBJ2-3 . TRBV12-5 TGTGCTAGTGGTTTGGTACTGGTCAGGGGCACAGATACGCAGTATTTT CASGLVLVRGTDTQYF
. TRBJ1-4 . TRBV6-5 TGTGCCAGCTCCTCGGCCGGGTCGGATGAAAAACTGTTTTTT CASSSAGSDEKLFF
. TRBJ2-1 . TRBV19 TGTGCCAGCAGGCTAAGTGGCGGGTCCCCAGAGCAGTTCTTC CASRLSGGSPEQFF
TRBD2 TRBJ2-7 . TRBV7-2 TGTGCCAGCAGCTTAAGGAGCGGGGCCTCCTACGAGCAGTACTTC CASSLRSGASYEQYF
. TRBJ2-7 . TRBV6-1 TGTGCCAGCAGTGTGAGGGGGGCATACGAGCAGTACTTC CASSVRGAYEQYF
. TRBJ2-7 . TRBV19 TGTGCCAGTAGTATTCCGGACAGACCCTACGAGCAGTACTTC CASSIPDRPYEQYF
TRBD1 TRBJ1-1 many TRBV6-1 TGTGCCAGCAGTGGAGACAGGGGGAACACTGAAGCTTTCTTT CASSGDRGNTEAFF
. TRBJ2-5 . TRBV11-2 TGTGCCAGCAGCCCACTCACAGGGCCCCAAGAGACCCAGTACTTC CASSPLTGPQETQYF
TRBD1 TRBJ2-7 . TRBV5-1 TGCGCCAGCAGCTTGGATACAGGGGGCGACGAGCAGTACTTC CASSLDTGGDEQYF
. TRBJ1-2 . TRBV7-9 TGTGCCAGCAGCCGACTAGCTTCGACTTATGGCTACACCTTC CASSRLASTYGYTF
. TRBJ2-1 few TRBV6-5 TGTGCCAGCAGTGCCACCGGGACATCTGAGCAGTTCTTC CASSATGTSEQFF
. TRBJ2-1 . TRBV19 TGTGCCAGTTCCGTTGGGAAGGAGCAGTTCTTC CASSVGKEQFF
. TRBJ2-3 few TRBV10-3 TGTGCCATCAGTCCCCAAGATACGCAGTATTTT CAISPQDTQYF
. TRBJ1-2 few TRBV7-8 TGTGCCAGCAGCTCTGAGGGGCATCGTGATGGCTACACCTTC CASSSEGHRDGYTF
. TRBJ2-7 few TRBV6-2/TRBV6-3 TGTGCCAGCAGTCCCCGACAGTACGAGCAGTACTTC CASSPRQYEQYF
. TRBJ1-6 . TRBV2 TGTGCCAGCAGTGAGCGGGGAGGGAGTTCACCCCTCCACTTT CASSERGGSSPLHF
. TRBJ1-4 . TRBV28 TGTGCCAGCAGGACAACAACTAATGAAAAACTGTTTTTT CASRTTTNEKLFF
. TRBJ2-1 . TRBV7-9 TGTGCCAGCAGCTTAAAGTCTTGGGCGGGGCGATCCTACAATGAGCAGTTCTTC CASSLKSWAGRSYNEQFF
. TRBJ2-3 . TRBV18 TGTGCCAGCTCACCCACGAGACTCGTAGATACGCAGTATTTT CASSPTRLVDTQYF
. TRBJ2-7 few TRBV20-1 TGCAGTGCTAGCCCGTGGTCCTTAGGGGAGCAGTACTTC CSASPWSLGEQYF
. TRBJ2-7 . TRBV7-6 TGTGCCAGTCTAGGTCCGAGCTCCTACGAGCAGTACTTC CASLGPSSYEQYF
. TRBJ2-5 . TRBV2 TGTGCCAGTGGGGTCTTACCCGGCGGTCAGGAGACCCAGTACTTC CASGVLPGGQETQYF
. TRBJ1-1 many TRBV7-2 TGTGCCAGCAGCCCGCCGGGGGGAGAGAACACTGAAGCTTTCTTT CASSPPGGENTEAFF
. TRBJ2-7 . TRBV4-1 TGCGCCAGCAGCCAAGTCTCCGGTTCCGAGCAGTACTTC CASSQVSGSEQYF
TRBD1 TRBJ2-7 . TRBV20-1 TGCAGTGCTAATTATCACGGGACAGGTAACTACGAGCAGTACTTC CSANYHGTGNYEQYF
TRBD2 TRBJ2-1 . TRBV20-1 TGCAGTGCTAGGGGTAGCGGGGGGGTCCACAATGAGCAGTTCTTC CSARGSGGVHNEQFF
TRBD2 TRBJ2-1 few TRBV7-2 TGTGCCAGCAGCTTGACTTTAGCGGGGGGCGGCAATGAGCAGTTCTTC CASSLTLAGGGNEQFF
. TRBJ2-2 . TRBV6-6 TGTGCCAGCAGCGTATTTAGCGGCACGAACACCGGGGAGCTGTTTTTT CASSVFSGTNTGELFF
. TRBJ1-1 . TRBV10-2 TGCGCCAGCAGTGAGTCCCTAGGTGGCACTGAAGCTTTCTTT CASSESLGGTEAFF
TRBD1 TRBJ2-4 . TRBV28 TGTGCCAGCCAGGGCAGGGGGCTAGCCAAAAACATTCAGTACTTC CASQGRGLAKNIQYF